These T cell receptor beta chains were read from a single sample in a study of CD8+ T cells in alopecia areata. The repertoire was sequenced with immunoSEQ multiplex PCR; TCRdb's copy has only in-frame clones and lacks some. The data show a few hundred thousand clones, about 58% seen once. The sequences come from CD4+ T cells sorted from blood, collected at week 4, from a patient treated with tofacitinib. The receptor set was obtained from a human donor with alopecia areata. CDR3s include the opening cysteine and the closing phenylalanine or tryptophan. Fields, in order: clone size, J gene, V gene, D gene, CDR3 DNA, CDR3 protein. The D gene is left open where the match is weak. Clone size appears in some rows only: once, few, many, or a class for an expanded clone.

>.|TRBJ2-6|TRBV19|.
TGTGCCAGTAGTATAGGATTGGGGAGCTCTGGGGCCAACGTCCTGACTTTC
CASSIGLGSSGANVLTF
>.|TRBJ2-3|TRBV5-6|TRBD1
TGTGCCAGCAGAAGGACAGGTAGCACAGATACGCAGTATTTT
CASRRTGSTDTQYF
>.|TRBJ2-1|TRBV29-1|.
TGCAGCGCCCGAAGGGGTACCTACAATGAGCAGTTCTTC
CSARRGTYNEQFF
>few|TRBJ2-4|TRBV30|TRBD2
TGTGCCTGGAGTGTACCCCGGGGGGACATTCAGTACTTC
CAWSVPRGDIQYF
>few|TRBJ1-6|TRBV7-2|.
TGTGCCATCAGAGGCCTGAGAAATTCACCCCTCCACTTT
CAIRGLRNSPLHF
>.|TRBJ1-2|TRBV5-6|.
TGTGCCAGCAGCTTAGGACAGCTTAATGATGGCTACACCTTC
CASSLGQLNDGYTF
>.|TRBJ2-3|TRBV30|.
TGTGCCTGGAGTGCCCCGGGCCTCGAGAGAACAGATACGCAGTATTTT
CAWSAPGLERTDTQYF
>.|TRBJ2-2|TRBV5-1|.
TGCGCCAGCAGCTTAATCGAGAACACCGGGGAGCTGTTTTTT
CASSLIENTGELFF
>.|TRBJ2-7|TRBV29-1|.
TGCAGCGTTGAATTTTTAGCTCCTACCTACGAGCAGTACTTC
CSVEFLAPTYEQYF
>.|TRBJ1-2|TRBV2|.
TGTGCCAGCAGTCGACAGACCAACAACTATGGCTACACCTTC
CASSRQTNNYGYTF
>.|TRBJ1-1|TRBV6-5|.
TGTGCCAGCAGTTACTCGAGGGATAACACTGAAGCTTTCTTT
CASSYSRDNTEAFF
>.|TRBJ1-2|TRBV19|.
TGTGCCAGTCGACCCGACAGAGAAAACTATGGCTACACCTTC
CASRPDRENYGYTF
>.|TRBJ1-6|TRBV20-1|.
TGCAGTGCTAGGTCGGGGGTGACCCTCCACTTT
CSARSGVTLHF
>.|TRBJ2-2|TRBV15|.
TGTGCCACCAGCAGAGATCGAGGAGGTACCGGGGAGCTGTTTTTT
CATSRDRGGTGELFF
>few|TRBJ2-3|TRBV29-1|.
TGCAGCGTTTACAGGGATAGCACAGATACGCAGTATTTT
CSVYRDSTDTQYF
>.|TRBJ2-2|TRBV27|.
TGTGCCAGCAGTCTAGGGCACACCGTGGCCGGGGAGCTGTTTTTT
CASSLGHTVAGELFF
>once|TRBJ2-4|TRBV30|TRBD1
TGTGCCTGGAGTTCATTTCGAGGTCAGGGGGCGAACGTAGACAAAAACATTCAGTACTTC
CAWSSFRGQGANVDKNIQYF
>many|TRBJ1-2|TRBV9|.
TGTGCCAGCAGCCCCGTGTCTGACTATGGCTACACCTTC
CASSPVSDYGYTF
>.|TRBJ2-7|TRBV2|.
TGTGCCAGCAGAGTTCCCCTCGGATACGAGCAGTACTTC
CASRVPLGYEQYF
>once|TRBJ2-3|TRBV30|TRBD1
TGTGCCTGGAGTGGGCAGGGGGTACGAGATACGCAGTATTTT
CAWSGQGVRDTQYF
>.|TRBJ2-3|TRBV29-1|TRBD1
TGCAGCGTTGCGACAGGGTCGCACCCCACAGATACGCAGTATTTT
CSVATGSHPTDTQYF
>.|TRBJ2-1|TRBV7-9|.
TGTGCCAGCAGCTCGACGGTACCCTACAATGAGCAGTTCTTC
CASSSTVPYNEQFF
>.|TRBJ2-6|TRBV2|.
TGTGCCAGCAGTGACTGGGCTTCTGGGGCCAACGTCCTGACTTTC
CASSDWASGANVLTF
>.|TRBJ1-5|TRBV27|.
TGTGCCAGCAGTTTAAGGGCAAGGCAGAACTATAGCAATCAGCCCCAGCATTTT
CASSLRARQNYSNQPQHF
>few|TRBJ2-1|TRBV29-1|.
TGCAGCGTTGCACCAAATGAGCAGTTCTTC
CSVAPNEQFF
>.|TRBJ1-5|TRBV15|.
TGTGCCACCAGCAGCCCGGGGGCCTCCCGGGGCAATCAGCCCCAGCATTTT
CATSSPGASRGNQPQHF
>.|TRBJ1-2|TRBV25-1|.
TGTGCCAGCAAGCCAGGGGCAGGTTTCTATGGCTACACCTTC
CASKPGAGFYGYTF
>.|TRBJ1-1|TRBV7-3|.
TGTGCCAGCAGCTCACGGAGGCAGGGCCCCACTGAAGCTTTCTTT
CASSSRRQGPTEAFF
>.|TRBJ1-5|TRBV2|.
TGTGCCAGCAGTGAAGGCTCAGGGGACAATCAGCCCCAGCATTTT
CASSEGSGDNQPQHF